This TCR beta chain was sequenced for a study of Ad26.COV2.S vaccination and SARS-CoV-2 variants (dated by TCRdb to the early 2020s). Study-level background: Vaccine-arm donors were drawn from COV1001, a multicentre, randomized, double-blind, placebo-controlled phase I-IIa trial of Ad26.COV2.S in healthy adults. Dosing of Ad26.COV2.S was intramuscular, at either 5x10^10 or 1x10^11 viral particles, delivered as one shot or as two shots spaced 56 days apart. The specificity and breadth of SARS-CoV-2-reactive T cell receptors after Ad26.COV2.S vaccination were assessed by TCRbeta repertoire sequencing. A total of 32 samples were included in the TCR-sequenced set, comprising around 19 Ad26.COV2.S vaccine recipients, 5 placebo recipients and 8 SARS-CoV-2 convalescent individuals. Trial participants were randomized into five groups of five: low-dose or high-dose Ad26.COV2.S given once or twice, or placebo on both occasions. Investigators did not know the trial group allocation while performing experiments and assessing outcomes.

V is shortened by 3 bases, J by 0 bases, and the region joining them spans 5 bases. The CDR3 sequence holds 13 residues, the cysteine and phenylalanine included. Only the CDR3 part of the read is kept: 39 bases, read in frame from the first base. CDR1 and CDR2, looked up from the germline V gene (reference sequence), are SEHNR and FQNEAQ. Overall study results and their limits: Non-spike TCR breadth was comparable between vaccine and placebo recipients, consistent with the vaccine containing only spike. Ad26.COV2.S recipients had higher spike-specific TCR breadth than placebo recipients (P = 0.0014). Substantial breadth of spike-specific CD8+ and CD4+ T cell responses was reported after vaccination. The authors noted that total T cell responses may have been underestimated by the TCR breadth and depth analyses. The study lacked the statistical power to compare responses across vaccine doses or regimens.

The immunoSEQ Assay was used to sequence TCRbeta CDR3 regions. After extraction, genomic DNA underwent amplification by bias-controlled multiplex PCR, followed by high-throughput sequencing. On the authors' methods: Collapsing and filtering of sequences were performed to quantify the absolute abundance of each unique TCRbeta CDR3 region. Usable DNA was measured by amplifying reference genes present in all nucleated cells, and TCRbeta template counts were normalized to that usable DNA to estimate T cell fraction. Repertoire TCRs were annotated as SARS-CoV-2-specific when V gene, CDR3 amino acid sequence and J gene were exactly matched to a known reactive TCR set. The reference SARS-CoV-2 TCR set came from MIRA and was filtered for enrichment in COVID-19-positive ImmuneCODE repertoires, removing public or cross-reactive TCRs. Based on the MIRA antigens, annotated TCRs were further analysed at the level of specific ORF or position within ORF. Breadth was defined as the number of annotated unique rearrangements divided by the total number of unique productive rearrangements, and depth was defined as the summed frequency of the annotated unique rearrangements. TCR breadth was compared between groups using two-sided Wilcoxon rank-sum tests. TCRdb stores this immuneACCESS table with in-frame sequences only. Part of the clones is absent; in the studies checked, under half of the shortfall reflects unresolved V genes, and no reason is known for the rest. V, J and clone size were drawn from that table, and D and trimming were deduced from the DNA. In all, the sample holds 400,000 to 450,000 clones, and approximately 92% of those were seen once. The ten most abundant clones make up 12% of the sample.

A note on this clone: The antigen it binds to is not known. No base quality information exists; no much larger clone differs at one position. The sample holds other DNA sequences that translate to the same CDR3.

The sample's treatment or condition, from its label and the paper: 15 to 20 received Ad26.COV2.S at low or high dose, single or two shots; about 5 received placebo; per-sample allocation not given. Repertoires of vaccine and placebo recipients were sequenced from samples collected on day 63 after the first injection. Between 29 July and 7 August 2020, Cohort 1b enrolled 25 adults aged 18-55 years at one site in Boston, USA. Ad26.COV2.S was a replication-incompetent adenovirus type 26 vector expressing a prefusion-stabilized SARS-CoV-2 spike protein from the original Wuhan strain. Specimen: peripheral blood, collected in a trial of Ad26.COV2.S vaccine versus placebo. This clonotype originated in a person aged 18-65 years who received the Ad26.COV2.S COVID-19 vaccine or a placebo. This chain joins TRBV7-9 to TRBJ1-1, with no D gene named confidently. The nucleotides read TGTGCCAGCAGCTTTCCGGTGAACACTGAAGCTTTCTTT. It codes for CASSFPVNTEAFF.